This T cell receptor (beta chain) is drawn from a study of blood T cell repertoires in COVID-19. Sequenced by immunoSEQ multiplex PCR; TCRdb stores in-frame clones only, minus some. The sample carries 150,000 to 190,000 clones, about 80% recorded once. This clone occurred a few times. Germline loops: CDR1 SGHTA, CDR2 FQGTGA. V lost 3 bases, J lost 1 base, and 3 bases stayed unmatched. This CDR3 region has 15 residues. All enrollees were about 18 to 89 years old and from 25 or so US areas. The recovered donors of Cohort 3 showed two negative PCRs, clearance, or symptom resolution. The sample consisted of PBMCs or T cells enriched from blood (not recorded which). The chain joins TRBV7-3 to TRBJ2-1, with 7 nucleotides matching TRBD2. The TCR was taken from a middle-aged man who had recovered from COVID-19. CDR3 nucleotide sequence: TGTGCCAGCAGCTTGGGCGGGGGTTCCTACAATGAGCAGTTCTTC. Its protein is CASSLGGGSYNEQFF. Together with reference TRBV7-3 and TRBJ2-1, the CDR3 gives the full variable domain: GAGVSQTPSNKVTEKGKYVELRCDPISGHTALYWYRQSLGQGPEFLIYFQGTGAADDSGLPNDRFFAVRPEGSVSTLKIQRTERGDSAVYLCASSLGGGSYNEQFFGPGTRLTVL.